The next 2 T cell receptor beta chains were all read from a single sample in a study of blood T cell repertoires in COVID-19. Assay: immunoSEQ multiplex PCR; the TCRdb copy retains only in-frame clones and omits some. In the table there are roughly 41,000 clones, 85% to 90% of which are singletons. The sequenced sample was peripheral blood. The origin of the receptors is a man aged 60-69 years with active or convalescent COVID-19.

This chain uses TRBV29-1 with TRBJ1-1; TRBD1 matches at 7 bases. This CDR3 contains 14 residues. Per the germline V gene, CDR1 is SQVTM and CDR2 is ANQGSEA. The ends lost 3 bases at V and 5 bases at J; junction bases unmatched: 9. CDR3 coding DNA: TGCAGCGTTGACCGCAGGGGGAGCGGGACTGAAGCTTTCTTT. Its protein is CSVDRRGSGTEAFF.

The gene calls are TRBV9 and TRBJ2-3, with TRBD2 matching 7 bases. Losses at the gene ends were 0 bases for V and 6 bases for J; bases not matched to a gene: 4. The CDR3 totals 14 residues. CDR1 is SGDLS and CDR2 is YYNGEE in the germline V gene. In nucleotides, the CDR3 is TGTGCCAGCAGCGTAGTTATCGGGGGGGATACGCAGTATTTT. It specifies CASSVVIGGDTQYF.